The TCR beta chain described here comes from a study of T cell repertoires in cytomegalovirus infection. The overall study: Public TCR beta signatures marked donors with CMV infection and the matching HLA.

Trimming at V came to 4 bases and at J to 2 bases, leaving 14 bases not matched to a gene. The CDR3 contains 17 residues. The V gene's germline CDR1 is SGHKS and CDR2 YYEKEE (reference sequence). This clonotype was found many times. The target antigen is unknown. MiXCR, applied by TCRdb to the reads, yields one record per CDR3 protein. The sample lists about 310,000 distinct CDR3 sequences, around 9.6% seen once, with around 2.4% in the top ten. Broader study findings: Identification of carriers of CMV plus the relevant HLA was performed using cumulative public TCR beta family frequency.

The sample consisted of PBMCs. V gene TRBV5-5 combines with J gene TRBJ2-7, with 8 bases identical to TRBD1. The receptor comes from a human donor in good health (CMV status not recorded). Some clones in this sample may be carry-over from other donors' samples. CDR3 sequence reads: CASSSTPGQAQPYEQYV. CDR3 nucleotide sequence: TGTGCCAGCAGCAGCACCCCGGGACAGGCACAACCCTACGAGCAGTACGTC.